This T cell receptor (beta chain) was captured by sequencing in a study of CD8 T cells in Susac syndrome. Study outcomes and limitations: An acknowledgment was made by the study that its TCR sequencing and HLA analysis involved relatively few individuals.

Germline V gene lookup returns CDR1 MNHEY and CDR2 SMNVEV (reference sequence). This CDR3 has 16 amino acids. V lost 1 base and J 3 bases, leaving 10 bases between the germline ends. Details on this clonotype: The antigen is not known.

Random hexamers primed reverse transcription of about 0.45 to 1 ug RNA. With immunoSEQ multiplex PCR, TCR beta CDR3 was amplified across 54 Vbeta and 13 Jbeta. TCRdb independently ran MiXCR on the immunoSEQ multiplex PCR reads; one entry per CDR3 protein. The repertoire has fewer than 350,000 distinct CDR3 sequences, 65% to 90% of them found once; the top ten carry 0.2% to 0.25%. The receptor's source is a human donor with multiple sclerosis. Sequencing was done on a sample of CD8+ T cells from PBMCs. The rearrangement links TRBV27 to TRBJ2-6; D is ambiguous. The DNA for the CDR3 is TGTGCCAGCAGTTTATTAGGCGTGGATGGGGCCAACGTCCTGACTTTC. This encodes CASSLLGVDGANVLTF.